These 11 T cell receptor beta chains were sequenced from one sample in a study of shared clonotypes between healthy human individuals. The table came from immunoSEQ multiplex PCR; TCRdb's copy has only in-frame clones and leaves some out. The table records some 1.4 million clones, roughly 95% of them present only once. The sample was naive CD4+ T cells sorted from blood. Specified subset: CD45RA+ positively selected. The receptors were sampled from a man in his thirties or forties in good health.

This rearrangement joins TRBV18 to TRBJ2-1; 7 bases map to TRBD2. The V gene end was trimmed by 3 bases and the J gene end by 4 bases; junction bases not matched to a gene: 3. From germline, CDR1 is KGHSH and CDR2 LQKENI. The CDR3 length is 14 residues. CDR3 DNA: TGTGCCAGCTCACCCAGGGAGGGGTACAATGAGCAGTTCTTC. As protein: CASSPREGYNEQFF.

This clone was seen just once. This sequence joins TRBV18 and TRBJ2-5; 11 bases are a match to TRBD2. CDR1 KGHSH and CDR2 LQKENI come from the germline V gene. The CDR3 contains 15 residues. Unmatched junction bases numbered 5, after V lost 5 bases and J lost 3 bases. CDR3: CASSSLAGGEETQYF. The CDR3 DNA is TGTGCCAGCTCATCCCTAGCGGGAGGCGAAGAGACCCAGTACTTC. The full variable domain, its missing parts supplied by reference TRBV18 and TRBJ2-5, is NAGVMQNPRHLVRRRGQEARLRCSPMKGHSHVYWYRQLPEEGLKFMVYLQKENIIDESGMPKERFSAEFPKEGPSILRIQQVVRGDSAAYFCASSSLAGGEETQYFGPGTRLLVL.

CDR3 residues: CASTPRGFYNEQFF. The DNA for the CDR3 is TGTGCCAGCACCCCCAGGGGGTTCTACAATGAGCAGTTCTTC. The J gene is TRBJ2-1, the V gene TRBV25-1; 7 nucleotides align to TRBD1. Germline V gene lookup returns CDR1 MGHDK and CDR2 SYGVNS. CDR3 size: 14 residues. J was trimmed by 3 bases and V by 7 bases; bases with no gene match: 6. The whole variable domain, filled in from reference TRBV25-1 and TRBJ2-1, reads EADIYQTPRYLVIGTGKKITLECSQTMGHDKMYWYQQDPGMELHLIHYSYGVNSTEKGDLSSESTVSRIRTEHFPLTLESARPSHTSQYLCASTPRGFYNEQFFGPGTRLTVL.

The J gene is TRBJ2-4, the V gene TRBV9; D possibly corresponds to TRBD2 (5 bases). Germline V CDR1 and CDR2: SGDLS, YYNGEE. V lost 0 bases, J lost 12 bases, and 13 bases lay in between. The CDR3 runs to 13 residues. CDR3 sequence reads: CASSVGAETPQYF. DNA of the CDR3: TGTGCCAGCAGCGTAGGAGCGGAGACGCCTCAGTACTTC. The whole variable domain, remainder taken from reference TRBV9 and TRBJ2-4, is DSGVTQTPKHLITATGQRVTLRCSPRSGDLSVYWYQQSLDQGLQFLIQYYNGEERAKGNILERFSAQQFPDLHSELNLSSLELGDSALYFCASSVGAETPQYFGAGTRLSVL.

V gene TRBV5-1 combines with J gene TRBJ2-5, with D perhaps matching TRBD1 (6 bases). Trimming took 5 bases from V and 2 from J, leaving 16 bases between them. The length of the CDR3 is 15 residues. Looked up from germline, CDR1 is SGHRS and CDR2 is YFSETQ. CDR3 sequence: CASSFSIGGQETQYF. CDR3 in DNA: TGCGCCAGCAGTTTCTCCATAGGGGGACAAGAGACCCAGTACTTC.

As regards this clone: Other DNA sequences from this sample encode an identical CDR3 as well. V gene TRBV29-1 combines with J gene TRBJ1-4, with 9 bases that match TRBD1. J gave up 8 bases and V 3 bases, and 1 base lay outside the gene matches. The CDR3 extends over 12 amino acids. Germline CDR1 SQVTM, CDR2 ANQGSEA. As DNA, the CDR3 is TGCAGCGTTGAGGACAGGGGCGAAAAACTGTTTTTT. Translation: CSVEDRGEKLFF.

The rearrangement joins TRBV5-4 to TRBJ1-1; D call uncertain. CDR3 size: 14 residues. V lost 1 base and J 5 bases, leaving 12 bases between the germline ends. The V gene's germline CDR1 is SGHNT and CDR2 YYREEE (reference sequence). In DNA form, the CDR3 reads TGTGCCAGCAGCTTGACGGGAGAAGGTACTGAAGCTTTCTTT. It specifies CASSLTGEGTEAFF.

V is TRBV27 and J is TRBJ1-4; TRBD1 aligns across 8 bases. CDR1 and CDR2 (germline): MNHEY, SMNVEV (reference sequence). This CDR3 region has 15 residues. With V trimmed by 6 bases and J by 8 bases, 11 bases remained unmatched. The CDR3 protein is CASSLAGDRREKLFF. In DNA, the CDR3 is TGTGCCAGCAGCCTAGCGGGGGACAGGAGAGAAAAACTGTTTTTT.

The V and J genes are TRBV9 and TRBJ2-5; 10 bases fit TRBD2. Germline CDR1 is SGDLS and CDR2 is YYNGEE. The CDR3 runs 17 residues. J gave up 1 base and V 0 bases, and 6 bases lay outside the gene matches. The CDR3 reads CASSVDPSGSSQETQYF. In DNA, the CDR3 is TGTGCCAGCAGCGTAGATCCTAGCGGGAGCTCCCAAGAGACCCAGTACTTC.

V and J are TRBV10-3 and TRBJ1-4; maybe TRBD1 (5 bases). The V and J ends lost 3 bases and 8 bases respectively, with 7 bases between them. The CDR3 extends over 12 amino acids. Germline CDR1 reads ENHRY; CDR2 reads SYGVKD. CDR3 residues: CAISDKGEKLFF. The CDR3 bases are TGTGCCATCAGTGACAAGGGGGAAAAACTGTTTTTT.

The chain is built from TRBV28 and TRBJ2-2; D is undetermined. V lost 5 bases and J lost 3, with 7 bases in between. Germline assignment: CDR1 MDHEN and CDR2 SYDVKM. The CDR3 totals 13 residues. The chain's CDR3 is CASSLIHTGELFF. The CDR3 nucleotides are TGTGCCAGCAGTCTGATCCACACCGGGGAGCTGTTTTTT.